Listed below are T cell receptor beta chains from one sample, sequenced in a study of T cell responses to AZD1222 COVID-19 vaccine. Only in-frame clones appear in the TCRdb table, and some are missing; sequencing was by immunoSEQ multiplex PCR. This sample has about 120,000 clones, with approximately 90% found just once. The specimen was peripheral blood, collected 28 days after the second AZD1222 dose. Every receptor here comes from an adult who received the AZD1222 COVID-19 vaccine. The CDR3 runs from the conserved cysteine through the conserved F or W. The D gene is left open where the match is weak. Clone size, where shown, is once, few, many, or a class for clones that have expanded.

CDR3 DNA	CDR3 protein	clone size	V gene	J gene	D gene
TGTGCCAGCGGCCGGGTCCCTCAGGTAGGCACTGAAGCTTTCTTT	CASGRVPQVGTEAFF	NA	TRBV6-5	TRBJ1-1	NA
TGTGCCAGCTCACCGACAGGTTACGAGCAGTACTTC	CASSPTGYEQYF	once	TRBV18	TRBJ2-7	NA
TGTGCCAGCATCCTAAACCAGGGGACTAGCCCCGAGCAGTACTTC	CASILNQGTSPEQYF	NA	TRBV2	TRBJ2-7	TRBD2
TGTGCCAGCAGTCTCCCCGGCACCATATATTTT	CASSLPGTIYF	NA	TRBV12-3/TRBV12-4	TRBJ1-3	NA
TGCAGCGTAGGACAGGGCTCCTACGAGCAGTACTTC	CSVGQGSYEQYF	NA	TRBV29-1	TRBJ2-7	TRBD1
TGTGCCAGCAGCCTGCGAGGGACAGGGGGAAACACCATATATTTT	CASSLRGTGGNTIYF	NA	TRBV5-8	TRBJ1-3	TRBD1
TGTGCCAGCAGCTTGGATCGTGGGACGTTTCCCAAGGACACCTTC	CASSLDRGTFPKDTF	NA	TRBV5-8	TRBJ1-2	NA
TGTGCCAGCAGCTTCGACAACCTGAACACTGAAGCTTTCTTT	CASSFDNLNTEAFF	NA	TRBV5-8	TRBJ1-1	NA
TGTGCCAGCAGCCCCCGCGGGAGCGGCTATGGCTACACCTTC	CASSPRGSGYGYTF	NA	TRBV7-9	TRBJ1-2	NA
TGTGCCAGCAGCTTGGGCGGGGGCACCTATAATTCACCCCTCCACTTT	CASSLGGGTYNSPLHF	NA	TRBV5-6	TRBJ1-6	NA
TGTGCCAGCAGCTTACGGGCGGAGAGCTCCTACGAGCAGTACTTC	CASSLRAESSYEQYF	NA	TRBV7-9	TRBJ2-7	NA
TGTGCCAGCAGCTCCAGGGTGGGCACAGATACGCAGTATTTT	CASSSRVGTDTQYF	NA	TRBV5-5	TRBJ2-3	NA
TGTGCCAGCAGAAAAGCGGGGGGATCAGGTACGCAGTATTTT	CASRKAGGSGTQYF	NA	TRBV6-5	TRBJ2-3	TRBD2
TGCGCCAGCAGCTTGGTCACCGGGACAGGGTTTTACGAGCAGTACTTC	CASSLVTGTGFYEQYF	NA	TRBV5-1	TRBJ2-7	TRBD1
TGCGCCAGCAGCCAAGGATCCGGAGACACTGAAGCTTTCTTT	CASSQGSGDTEAFF	NA	TRBV4-1	TRBJ1-1	NA
TGTGCCAGCAGTCTGTCGAGCGGGGGGCCCCAAGTAGAATTCTTC	CASSLSSGGPQVEFF	NA	TRBV3-1/TRBV3-2	TRBJ2-1	TRBD2
TGTGCCAGCAGCCAAGCAGGGGGCCCCGGGGAGCTGTTTTTT	CASSQAGGPGELFF	NA	TRBV3-1/TRBV3-2	TRBJ2-2	TRBD1
TGTGCCAGCAGCTTAGGGACAGGGGGAAGACTTTGGACTGAAGCTTTCTTT	CASSLGTGGRLWTEAFF	NA	TRBV11-2	TRBJ1-1	TRBD1
TGTGCCTGGAAGTACTACAATGAGCAGTTCTTC	CAWKYYNEQFF	NA	TRBV30	TRBJ2-1	NA
TGCGCCAGCAGCGTGGAAACAGGTGGCACTAATGAAAAACTGTTTTTT	CASSVETGGTNEKLFF	few	TRBV5-1	TRBJ1-4	NA
TGTGCCAGCAGTAGGGGGGGGAGCCGAAATCAGCCCCAGCATTTT	CASSRGGSRNQPQHF	NA	TRBV28	TRBJ1-5	NA
TGCGCCAGCAGCACCGGGGGAAAACTGTTTTTT	CASSTGGKLFF	NA	TRBV4-1	TRBJ1-4	NA
TGTGCCAGCAGCTGGGGGTTAAATCAGCCCCAGCATTTT	CASSWGLNQPQHF	once	TRBV6-5	TRBJ1-5	NA
TGTGCCAGCAGTGACCCTCACAGCGGGGGGGAATACGAGCAGTACTTC	CASSDPHSGGEYEQYF	NA	TRBV6-4	TRBJ2-7	TRBD2
TGTGCCAGCAGCCCCCTGGGAGGGAATCAGTACTTC	CASSPLGGNQYF	NA	TRBV9	TRBJ2-7	TRBD2
TGCGCCAGCAGCCAAGACCTGACCACAGATACGCAGTATTTT	CASSQDLTTDTQYF	NA	TRBV4-3	TRBJ2-3	NA
TGTGCCACCAGCCGCGTTCGAGGGCTAGGCGATGGCTACACCTTC	CATSRVRGLGDGYTF	NA	TRBV15	TRBJ1-2	NA
TGTGCCAGCAGTCCAGGGACAGATTACGAGCAGTACTTC	CASSPGTDYEQYF	NA	TRBV27	TRBJ2-7	TRBD1
TGCGCCAGCAGTCTAATTACTAGCGGGAGACACAATGAGCAGTTCTTC	CASSLITSGRHNEQFF	NA	TRBV5-1	TRBJ2-1	TRBD2
TGTGCCAGTAGTCAGGACAGGGGGGGCGAGCAGTACTTC	CASSQDRGGEQYF	NA	TRBV19	TRBJ2-7	TRBD1
TGTGCCAGCAGCTTAGTTCGACGGGTCCTCTCCTACAATGAGCAGTTCTTC	CASSLVRRVLSYNEQFF	NA	TRBV7-2	TRBJ2-1	NA
TGTGCCAGCAGCCAGGGACAGGGGGTTTTTGGCTACACCTTC	CASSQGQGVFGYTF	NA	TRBV9	TRBJ1-2	TRBD1
TGTGCCAGCAGCAGGGACAGGGGGAATCAGCCCCAGCATTTT	CASSRDRGNQPQHF	NA	TRBV2	TRBJ1-5	TRBD1
TGCGCCAGCAGCCAGGGGACAGGCGCGAACGGAAACACCATATATTTT	CASSQGTGANGNTIYF	NA	TRBV4-3	TRBJ1-3	TRBD1
TGTGCCAGCCGGGGACACCAAGGGACTGAAGCTTTCTTT	CASRGHQGTEAFF	NA	TRBV27	TRBJ1-1	NA
TGTGCCAGCAGTTTCGGGGCGTCCACCGGGGAGCTGTTTTTT	CASSFGASTGELFF	NA	TRBV27	TRBJ2-2	NA
TGCAGTGCTAGTTTCTCCCTTGACAGATATCAGCCCCAGCATTTT	CSASFSLDRYQPQHF	NA	TRBV20-1	TRBJ1-5	NA
TGTGCCAGCAGGTCCGGGACAGACTATGGCTACACCTTC	CASRSGTDYGYTF	few	TRBV28	TRBJ1-2	TRBD1
TGTGCCACCAGTGAGGGACAGTACAATGAGCAGTTCTTC	CATSEGQYNEQFF	NA	TRBV24-1	TRBJ2-1	TRBD1
TGCGCCAGCAGCCAACTTCCTAGCGGGGGCAACACCGGGGAGCTGTTTTTT	CASSQLPSGGNTGELFF	NA	TRBV4-1	TRBJ2-2	TRBD2
TGTGCCAGCAGCTTAAGGGCAGGGAAGGAGTCACCCCTCCACTTT	CASSLRAGKESPLHF	NA	TRBV7-3	TRBJ1-6	NA
TGTGCCAGCAGCCAAGATCAAGCGGCCCGACGGAATACGCAGTATTTT	CASSQDQAARRNTQYF	few	TRBV3-1/TRBV3-2	TRBJ2-3	NA
TGTGCCAGCAGCTCTCTAGCAAGGGGGTCCTACGAGCAGTACTTC	CASSSLARGSYEQYF	NA	TRBV11-2	TRBJ2-7	NA
TGTGCCAGCAGCTTAGCGCGTCAGGCGGACTACGAGCAGTACTTC	CASSLARQADYEQYF	NA	TRBV7-2	TRBJ2-7	NA
TGTGCCAGCAGCTTGGATGGGTTCGGCTACACCTTC	CASSLDGFGYTF	NA	TRBV5-5	TRBJ1-2	NA
TGTGCCAGCAGCCACAGGGTCTCTCTGAACACTGAAGCTTTCTTT	CASSHRVSLNTEAFF	NA	TRBV11-1	TRBJ1-1	NA
TGCGCCAGCAGCGCCGGGACAGAAAACGAGCAGTACTTC	CASSAGTENEQYF	NA	TRBV5-1	TRBJ2-7	TRBD1
TGTGCCAGTAGTGCAAGCCAGGGGTTTACACCTGAAGCTTTCTTT	CASSASQGFTPEAFF	NA	TRBV19	TRBJ1-1	NA
TGTGCCAGCAGCGTAGCTGGGGATACGCAGTATTTT	CASSVAGDTQYF	once	TRBV9	TRBJ2-3	NA